This T cell receptor (beta chain) was identified in a study of vaccination effects on CD4 cells after COVID-19. Assay used: immunoSEQ multiplex PCR; TCRdb lists only in-frame clones, some missing. In the table there are 35,000 to 45,000 clones, approximately 82% of which are singletons. It was after roughly 11 days of culture that CD4+ T cells were isolated. The person had a PCR-confirmed SARS-CoV-2 infection during March to December 2020. Each participant was administered two doses of either the BNT162b2 or the mRNA-1273 vaccine. Half of the medium was exchanged for IL-2 medium on both days 3 and 7. The CDR3 covers 14 residues. The germline V gene has CDR1 SGHRS and CDR2 YFSETQ. V was clipped by 4 bases and J by 3 bases, with 10 bases between them. Whole-study results and caveats: Convalescent post-vaccine spike-reactive clones were mostly newly vaccine-induced.

Note on this clone: Its antigen is unidentified.

V and J are TRBV5-1 and TRBJ2-2, with a weak D call TRBD2 (5 bases). The clonotype comes from a human donor who had a prior SARS-CoV-2 infection. This specimen consisted of CD4+ T cells from PBMCs cultured without peptide, obtained after COVID-19 vaccination. The DNA for the CDR3 is TGCGCCAGCAGCCCTCGGACTTACACCGGGGAGCTGTTTTTT. Its protein is CASSPRTYTGELFF.